This TCR beta chain is from a study of shared clonotypes between healthy human individuals. Findings and caveats of the study: The generation probabilities recorded for non-shared clonotypes fell below those of clonotypes shared by all four donors.

This clone was found a few times. What it recognizes is unknown. The sample carries other DNA sequences with the same CDR3. Data came from immunoSEQ multiplex PCR; TCRdb stores just in-frame clones and leaves some out. The sample holds 2,500,000 or so clones; over 85% are singletons and the top ten take 0.13% to 0.15%. This CDR3 region has 12 residues. With 3 bases removed from V and 2 bases from J, the gap between germline ends came to 4 bases. Germline V gene lookup returns CDR1 LGHNT and CDR2 FRNRAP. The chain links TRBV12-5 to TRBJ1-1; D unclear. Sequencing was carried out using naive CD4+ T cells sorted from blood. Noted subset: CD45RA+ positively selected. The clonotype was recovered from a man younger than 30 in good health. The CDR3 reads CASGFSNTEAFF. In DNA form, the CDR3 reads TGTGCTAGTGGTTTCTCCAACACTGAAGCTTTCTTT.